The T cell receptor beta chain under discussion was sequenced for a study of T cell responses to AZD1222 COVID-19 vaccine. Study-level results: Spike-wide coverage was observed for vaccine-associated CD4 TCRs, with dominant responses at 160-218 and 743-854. White British donors predominated, females outnumbered males, and clonal diversity was possibly underestimated. At baseline, seropositivity was found in only a handful of AZD1222 recipients.

On this clone: What it binds is unknown.

This table comes from immunoSEQ multiplex PCR, and its TCRdb copy is limited to in-frame clones, with some not included. The sample has 130,000 or so clones; approximately 93% are singletons. The sequence came from an adult in good health. The starting material was peripheral blood, obtained on day 0 of AZD1222 vaccination.

CDR3 sequence: CASSRTNRGNSYNEQFF. The CDR3 coding sequence is TGTGCCAGCAGCCGCACAAACAGGGGGAATTCCTACAATGAGCAGTTCTTC. This chain links TRBV5-4 with TRBJ2-1; TRBD1 aligns across 8 bases. The junction had 10 bases not matched to a gene; V was cut back by 4 bases and J by 1 base. The CDR3 length is 17 residues. CDR1 is SGHNT and CDR2 is YYREEE in the germline V gene (reference sequence).